This T cell receptor beta chain is drawn from a study of glioma-infiltrating T cells. The CDR3 length is 14 residues. Germline V gives CDR1 WSHSY, CDR2 SAAADI. TCR alpha and beta CDR3 regions were amplified from RNA using iRepertoire nested multiplex PCR. For one-step reverse transcription and amplification, 100-400 ng of tissue mRNA or PBMC total RNA was used. Each CDR3 protein is one row after TCRdb ran MiXCR on the multiplex PCR reads. The table lists 150,000 to 200,000 distinct CDR3 sequences, more than 35% of them singletons. A word on this clonotype: One junction end does not reproduce the germline sequence, and a read error may be involved.

Sequenced sample: glioma tissue, nonneoplastic brain tissue, or PBMCs (not recorded which). This chain joins TRBV10-2 and TRBJ2-1; D is possibly TRBD2 (5 bases). The TCR was taken from a human donor with low-grade glioma or glioblastoma, undergoing nonglioma brain surgery, or in good health (not recorded which). The CDR3 coding sequence is TGCGCCAGCAGTGAAATTCTAGCTTACAATGAGCAGCTCTTC. Translation gives CASSEILAYNEQLF.